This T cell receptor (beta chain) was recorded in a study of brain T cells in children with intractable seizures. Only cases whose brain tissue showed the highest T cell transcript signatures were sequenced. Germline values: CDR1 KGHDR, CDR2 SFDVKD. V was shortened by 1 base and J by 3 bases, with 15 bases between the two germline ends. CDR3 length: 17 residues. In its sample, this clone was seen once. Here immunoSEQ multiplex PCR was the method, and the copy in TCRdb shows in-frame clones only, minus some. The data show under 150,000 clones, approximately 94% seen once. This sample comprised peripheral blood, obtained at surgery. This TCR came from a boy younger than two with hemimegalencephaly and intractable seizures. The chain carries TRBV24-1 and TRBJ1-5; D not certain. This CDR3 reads CATSDFKAGLDNQPQHF. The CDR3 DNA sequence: TGTGCCACCAGTGATTTTAAGGCGGGTCTAGACAATCAGCCCCAGCATTTT.